This is a list of T cell receptor beta chains from one sample in a study of cytomegalovirus exposure and HLA in healthy donors. The data were produced by immunoSEQ multiplex PCR, yet TCRdb's version contains in-frame clones alone and is incomplete. This table has about 98,000 clones, about 81% appearing once. Material for sequencing was PBMCs. The source of these receptors is a man aged 35 to 55 in good health and CMV-seronegative. CDR3s include the opening cysteine and the closing phenylalanine or tryptophan. Each record gives: J gene, clone size, V gene, CDR3 protein. Clone size appears in some rows only: once, few, many, or a class for an expanded clone.

>TRBJ2-4|NA|TRBV14
CASSRQPGTEQYF
>TRBJ2-7|NA|TRBV5-1
CASSFSAGGPAYEQYF
>TRBJ1-4|NA|TRBV6-1
CASSVNVGGPEKLFF
>TRBJ1-4|NA|TRBV15
CATSRDQGEKLFF
>TRBJ1-1|once|TRBV2
CASSEGWATEAFF
>TRBJ1-3|NA|TRBV19
CASSIFGIAGNTIYF
>TRBJ1-1|NA|TRBV5-1
CASSLDRGLSAFF
>TRBJ1-1|few|TRBV18
CASSPPSQGGTEAFF
>TRBJ2-7|NA|TRBV12-5
CASGLVSGQGAGEQYF
>TRBJ1-5|NA|TRBV27
CASGNRVGNQPQHF
>TRBJ2-7|NA|TRBV27
CASSSQVSYEQYF
>TRBJ2-4|NA|TRBV19
CASNDYGLGENIQYF
>TRBJ2-7|NA|TRBV5-1
CASSTRQDLPYEQYF
>TRBJ2-5|once|TRBV10-2
CASSDWHSGKETQYF
>TRBJ2-5|NA|TRBV30
CAGSWGGGQEAQYF
>TRBJ1-5|NA|TRBV27
CASSFGTGDQPQHF
>TRBJ1-2|NA|TRBV5-1
CASSLADRGRGYTF
>TRBJ1-4|NA|TRBV27
CASSPKSGVSLGKLFF
>TRBJ1-4|NA|TRBV7-9
CASSLTSGTGGRKLFF
>TRBJ2-2|NA|TRBV18
CASSPGAVNTGELFF
>TRBJ2-1|NA|TRBV5-1
CASSRDGSSYNEQFF
>TRBJ1-5|NA|TRBV27
CASSLVGGGQPQHF
>TRBJ1-6|NA|TRBV5-4
CASSSVRDNSPLHF
>TRBJ1-1|NA|TRBV5-4
CASSWGGSRGEAFF
>TRBJ1-4|NA|TRBV11-1
CASSFVKTTRDSGNEKLFF
>TRBJ2-5|NA|TRBV28
CASSLISTATQETQYF
>TRBJ1-4|NA|TRBV7-2
CASSPGSQFEKLFF
>TRBJ1-2|NA|TRBV9
CASSRSGNYGYTF
>TRBJ1-2|NA|TRBV2
CASSGSQGLSGYTF
>TRBJ2-3|NA|TRBV7-7
CASSPGQGAADTQYF
>TRBJ2-1|NA|TRBV9
CASSVGTSGGYNEQFF
>TRBJ1-6|once|TRBV4-3
CASRDRNSPLHF
>TRBJ1-2|once|TRBV18
CASSPPSTGALGGYTF
>TRBJ1-2|NA|TRBV19
CATEKGPGGVYGYTF
>TRBJ2-7|NA|TRBV7-3
CASSLGTPPYEQYF
>TRBJ2-1|NA|TRBV25-1
CASSGQGTFNEQFF
>TRBJ2-1|NA|TRBV7-3
CASSLSVMDEQFF
>TRBJ2-1|NA|TRBV4-3
CASSHVGGIGEQFF
>TRBJ2-3|NA|TRBV9
CASSVKHRGTDTQYF
>TRBJ2-2|NA|TRBV27
CASSLSGTGELFF
>TRBJ2-1|NA|TRBV10-2
CASSRAGTYNEQFF
>TRBJ2-4|NA|TRBV10-3
CATMDSPNIQYF
>TRBJ2-2|NA|TRBV4-1
CASSPTGASTGELFF
>TRBJ1-1|NA|TRBV9
CASSVGGGITNTEAFF
>TRBJ1-2|NA|TRBV7-9
CSSSLGGLGDYHGYTF
>TRBJ1-1|NA|TRBV7-9
CASSSKDRGQGTEAFF
>TRBJ1-1|NA|TRBV18
CASSPRQGAETEAFF
>TRBJ2-5|NA|TRBV18
CASSRTEFETQYF
>TRBJ1-5|NA|TRBV7-9
CASSQTGLEPQHF
>TRBJ1-1|NA|TRBV5-4
CASSLGGGFGPGRDTEAFF
>TRBJ1-2|NA|TRBV14
CASSLRPGGPHYGYTF
>TRBJ2-5|once|TRBV28
CASRWDSNQETQYF
>TRBJ1-1|once|TRBV7-9
CASSAGTGSPEAFF
>TRBJ1-6|NA|TRBV6-4
CASSDQGRSSYNSPLHF
>TRBJ2-5|once|TRBV25-1
CASSERKSSGGAETQYF